Each of the 22 T cell receptor beta chains below was sequenced from the same sample in a study of beta chain features in type 1 diabetes (dated by TCRdb to 2017 to 2018). Library prep was done by the immunoSEQ multiplex PCR assay. The entire isolated RNA was reverse transcribed using the High Capacity cDNA Reverse Transcription Kit, and thus expressed TCRB transcripts were sequenced. Held by TCRdb, this immuneACCESS table contains in-frame sequences only and omits some clones. Under half of the omission traces to an unresolved V gene where checked; the cause of the rest is unknown. This sample holds 900,000 or so clones; roughly a sixth were observed only once. The ten largest clonotypes hold around 0.02% of the sample. Input material: naive CD4+ T cells from blood. In light of the paper, this sample's cell subset or site label describes: true naive CD4+ T cells. The receptor set was obtained from a woman aged 18 to 35 in good health.

As to this clone: The sample holds other DNA sequences that translate to the same CDR3. The chain uses TRBV28 and TRBJ2-6, with D unresolved. Per the germline V gene, CDR1 is MDHEN and CDR2 is SYDVKM. The CDR3 runs to 15 residues. V was cut by 5 bases and J by 0 bases, with 8 bases left in between. As DNA, the CDR3 is TGTGCCAGCAGTCTTAGTCTCTCTGGGGCCAACGTCCTGACTTTC. Its translation is CASSLSLSGANVLTF. Combining the CDR3 with reference TRBV28 and TRBJ2-6 gives the whole variable domain DVKVTQSSRYLVKRTGEKVFLECVQDMDHENMFWYRQDPGLGLRLIYFSYDVKMKEKGDIPEGYSVSREKKERFSLILESASTNQTSMYLCASSLSLSGANVLTFGAGSRLTVL.

In its sample, this clone was seen a few times. This sequence joins TRBV4-2 and TRBJ2-7; 7 positions match TRBD2. The V segment lost 0 bases and the J segment 2 bases; nucleotides outside the gene matches: 7. The germline gives CDR1 LGHNA, CDR2 YNFKEQ. This CDR3 is built from 16 residues. The DNA for the CDR3 is TGTGCCAGCAGCCAAGACGCGACTAGCACGGCCTACGAGCAGTACTTC. This translates into CASSQDATSTAYEQYF.

V is TRBV9 and J is TRBJ2-3, with D perhaps matching TRBD2 (5 bases). Trimming shortened V by 0 bases and J by 0 bases, and 8 bases separated the two germline ends. Germline lookup yields CDR1 SGDLS and CDR2 YYNGEE. This CDR3 has 15 amino acids. In DNA, the CDR3 is TGTGCCAGCAGCGTAGTTGGGAGCAGCACAGATACGCAGTATTTT. Translated: CASSVVGSSTDTQYF.

The chain uses TRBV7-9 and TRBJ1-4; TRBD1 matches at 9 bases. The CDR3 covers 16 residues. V trimming: 5 bases; J trimming: 5 bases; junction bases outside the gene matches: 9. CDR1 is SEHNR, CDR2 FQNEAQ, per germline (reference sequence). The CDR3 sequence is CASSPSGTGINEKLFF. Here the CDR3 DNA reads TGTGCCAGCAGCCCCTCAGGGACAGGGATAAATGAAAAACTGTTTTTT. Full variable domain (rest looked up from reference TRBV7-9 and TRBJ1-4): DTGVSQNPRHKITKRGQNVTFRCDPISEHNRLYWYRQTLGQGPEFLTYFQNEAQLEKSRLLSDRFSAERPKGSFSTLEIQRTEQGDSAMYLCASSPSGTGINEKLFFGSGTQLSVL.

CDR3 in DNA: TGTGCCAGCAGTTCCCCCGGGCTAGCGGGACGTGATGAGCAGTTCTTC. Translated: CASSSPGLAGRDEQFF. The chain combines TRBV28 with TRBJ2-1; 9 bases align to TRBD2. The CDR3 is made up of 16 amino acids. Per the germline V gene, CDR1 is MDHEN and CDR2 is SYDVKM. The ends lost 4 bases at V and 8 bases at J; junction bases unmatched: 12.

This clone was seen a few times. The CDR3 protein is CASSYRVGPGGNEQFF. The CDR3 nucleotides read TGTGCCAGCAGTTACCGCGTGGGACCCGGTGGGAATGAGCAGTTCTTC. V gene TRBV6-5 combines with J gene TRBJ2-1; D possibly uses TRBD1 or TRBD2 (5 bases each). Germline V gene data show CDR1 as MNHEY and CDR2 as SVGAGI. The CDR3 is made up of 16 amino acids. V was pared by 2 bases and J by 7 bases, with 18 bases between.

This clone has a handful of counts. The chain joins TRBV11-1 to TRBJ2-2; D gene uncertain. Germline assignment: CDR1 SGHAT and CDR2 FQDESV (reference sequence). Trimming stripped 3 bases from V and 0 bases from J, with 8 bases between. The CDR3 is 15 amino acids. CDR3: CASSFGHTNTGELFF. CDR3 sequence (DNA): TGTGCCAGCAGCTTTGGTCATACGAACACCGGGGAGCTGTTTTTT.

The J gene is TRBJ1-5, the V gene TRBV6-5; 7 bases match TRBD1. The CDR3 loop spans 15 amino acids. The junction had 7 bases not matched to a gene; V was cut back by 6 bases and J by 2 bases. Germline loops: CDR1 MNHEY, CDR2 SVGAGI. The CDR3 spells CASSRRGEGNQPQHF. CDR3 nucleotide sequence: TGTGCCAGCAGCCGCAGGGGGGAAGGCAATCAGCCCCAGCATTTT.

This clone was detected only a few times. The chain uses TRBV18 and TRBJ2-3; D uncertain. V lost 6 bases to trimming and J lost 0 bases, with 16 bases between them. This CDR3 has 16 amino acids. Germline V lookup: CDR1 KGHSH, CDR2 LQKENI. In DNA form, the CDR3 reads TGTGCCAGCTCGACCTCAGCTGGACCTAGCACAGATACGCAGTATTTT. Amino acid sequence: CASSTSAGPSTDTQYF.

The V call is TRBV7-2, the J call TRBJ2-1, with D perhaps matching TRBD2 (6 bases). Germline V CDR1 and CDR2: SGHTA, FQGNSA. There are 15 residues in the CDR3. V lost 3 bases and J 1 base, leaving 10 bases between the germline ends. The CDR3 nucleotides read TGTGCCAGCAGCTTTGATAGCGGATCCTACAATGAGCAGTTCTTC. Translated: CASSFDSGSYNEQFF.

The rearrangement links TRBV2 to TRBJ1-5; 9 nucleotides agree with TRBD1. V was clipped by 3 bases and J by 2 bases; unmatched bases: 8. Germline CDR1 is SNHLY and CDR2 is FYNNEI. The CDR3 contains 17 residues. CDR3 bases: TGTGCCAGCAGTGACGGGACAGGGTTGAAGGGCAATCAGCCCCAGCATTTT. It specifies CASSDGTGLKGNQPQHF.

The chain has TRBV27 and TRBJ2-2; 11 bases are a match to TRBD2. With 7 bases clipped from V and 6 bases from J, the junction kept 13 bases outside the gene matches. The CDR3 covers 17 residues. The germline V gene encodes CDR1 MNHEY and CDR2 SMNVEV (reference sequence). Written as DNA, the CDR3 is TGTGCCAGCACCCACCAAAATAGCGGGGGGGCGTCCGGGGAGCTGTTTTTT. Translating gives CASTHQNSGGASGELFF.

This sequence joins TRBV9 and TRBJ2-1; D ambiguous. V lost 0 bases, J lost 5 bases, and 6 bases lay in between. CDR1 and CDR2 from the germline V gene are SGDLS and YYNGEE. The CDR3 extends over 13 amino acids. The CDR3 loop is CASSVEGNNEQFF. For the CDR3, the DNA is TGTGCCAGCAGCGTAGAAGGTAACAATGAGCAGTTCTTC.

The chain couples TRBV29-1 to TRBJ2-1; perhaps TRBD2 as D (6 bases). The CDR3 has 13 residues. Germline-derived CDR1 and CDR2 are SQVTM and ANQGSEA. The germline V and J ends were trimmed by 3 bases and 4 bases, with 10 bases remaining between them. In DNA, the CDR3 is TGCAGCGTTGATCGAGCGGGTTACAATGAGCAGTTCTTC. This codes for CSVDRAGYNEQFF.

The rearrangement joins TRBV14 to TRBJ1-1; D ambiguous. The CDR3 extends over 13 amino acids. V lost 5 bases, J lost 1 base, and 8 bases lay in between. Per germline, CDR1 SGHDN and CDR2 FVKESK. The CDR3 sequence: CASSTQENTEAFF. CDR3 coding DNA: TGTGCCAGCAGCACCCAGGAGAACACTGAAGCTTTCTTT.

This clone has just a few counts. The chain couples TRBV14 to TRBJ2-6; TRBD2 is a possible D gene (6 bases). V gave up 2 bases and J gave up 0 bases, with 11 bases separating them. The CDR3 loop spans 17 amino acids. Germline CDR1 and CDR2: SGHDN and FVKESK. The CDR3 sequence is CASSQYMGGSGANVLTF. In DNA form, the CDR3 reads TGTGCCAGCAGCCAATATATGGGGGGCTCTGGGGCCAACGTCCTGACTTTC.

This clone has a handful of counts. The chain links TRBV23-1 to TRBJ2-2; TRBD1 might be the D (6 bases). TRBV23-1 qualifies as an ORF whose function is uncertain. V was cut by 6 bases and J by 9 bases, with 17 bases left in between. The CDR3 totals 14 residues. CDR3 region: CASSQGGSVRELFF. The CDR3, as DNA: TGCGCCAGCAGCCAAGGGGGAAGTGTAAGGGAGCTGTTTTTT.

The chain carries TRBV21-1 and TRBJ2-5; no DNA check was done on the table's D call, TRBD2. TRBV21-1 is a pseudogene locus. The CDR3 sequence is 16 residues long. The DNA for the CDR3 is TGTGCCAGCATCCTCTGGATTAGCGGGAACCAAGAGACCCAGTACTTC. It is translated as CASILWISGNQETQYF.

In this sample, this clone turned up a few times. This chain links TRBV5-1 with TRBJ2-7; possibly TRBD2 for D (5 bases). V lost 0 bases, J lost 2 bases, and 12 bases lay in between. Germline V gene data show CDR1 as SGHRS and CDR2 as YFSETQ. The CDR3 runs 15 residues. The CDR3 DNA sequence: TGCGCCAGCAGCTTGGTGTGGACTCCGACCTACGAGCAGTACTTC. Encoded protein: CASSLVWTPTYEQYF. Full variable domain (rest looked up from reference TRBV5-1 and TRBJ2-7): KAGVTQTPRYLIKTRGQQVTLSCSPISGHRSVSWYQQTPGQGLQFLFEYFSETQRNKGNFPGRFSGRQFSNSRSEMNVSTLELGDSALYLCASSLVWTPTYEQYFGPGTRLTVT.

This chain joins TRBV7-9 and TRBJ1-1, with D possibly matching TRBD1 (6 bases). The V end lost 3 bases, the J end lost 10 bases, and 9 bases lay between the germline ends. The germline V gene encodes CDR1 SEHNR and CDR2 FQNEAQ (reference sequence). This CDR3 is 11 amino acids long. The CDR3 region has the DNA TGTGCCAGCAGCTTCGTCAGGGGAGCTTTCTTT. Protein product: CASSFVRGAFF.

This clone has more than one count but fewer than ten. CDR3 in amino acids: CASSMVTGDSGTQYF. CDR3 in DNA: TGTGCCAGTAGTATGGTGACGGGAGATTCGGGTACGCAGTATTTT. The rearrangement joins TRBV19 to TRBJ2-3, with TRBD2 as a possible D gene (6 bases). Looked up from germline, CDR1 is LNHDA and CDR2 is SQIVND (reference sequence). The ends were cut back, 3 bases at V and 8 bases at J, with 18 bases in the middle. The length of the CDR3 is 15 residues.

Points on this clone: An end of the junction differs from the germline gene, which may be a read error. The V and J genes are TRBV7-7 and TRBJ2-2, with TRBD2 matching over 8 bases. The germline V gene has CDR1 SSHAT and CDR2 FNYEAQ (reference sequence). This CDR3 has 15 amino acids. This chain's CDR3 is CASSLNGRAHGELFF. CDR3 in DNA: TGTGCTAGCAGCTTAAACGGGAGGGCCCACGGGGAGCTGTTTTTT.